The clone carrying this T cell receptor beta chain occurred a few times. The data were obtained in a study of beta chain features in type 1 diabetes. Of the isolated RNA, all was reverse transcribed, and so the sequenced material was expressed TCRB transcripts. Sequencing used immunoSEQ multiplex PCR; TCRdb keeps in-frame clones, though not all of them. Of under 400,000 clones detected, 15% to 20% appear once; the ten largest clones hold under 0.05%. V dropped 4 bases and J dropped 1 base, with 7 bases sitting between them. This CDR3 has 13 amino acids. Germline V lookup: CDR1 KGHSH, CDR2 LQKENI. The sequence derives from a woman aged 18 to 35 in good health. V gene TRBV18 combines with J gene TRBJ2-5; weak D call: TRBD1 (6 bases). The sequencing sample was made of naive CD4+ T cells from blood. The DNA of the CDR3 is TGTGCCAGCTCACGGGGGCTCCAAGAGACCCAGTACTTC. It translates to CASSRGLQETQYF.